The source of this TCR beta chain is a study of T cell responses to AZD1222 COVID-19 vaccine. CDR3 size: 14 residues. In germline, CDR1 is SGHDT, CDR2 YYEEEE. Trimming cost V 2 bases and J 3 bases, with 12 bases left between them. To note about this clone: Its antigen is undetermined.

Study results and caveats: The study sampled repertoires only after the peak T cell response. Reportedly, nearly half of unique spike TCRs recognized epitopes outside B.1.351/B.1.1.7 mutations. Females outnumbered males among donors, who were mostly white British; clonal diversity was possibly underestimated.

Repertoires were generated with immunoSEQ multiplex PCR, while TCRdb's copy carries only in-frame clones and drops some. This sample has under 200,000 clones, with 90% to 95% found just once. This TCR derives from an adult who received the AZD1222 COVID-19 vaccine. V usage is TRBV5-6 and J usage is TRBJ2-7; tentative D call: TRBD1 (6 bases). The sample was peripheral blood, taken 28 days after the second AZD1222 dose. This CDR3 reads CASSLGQGLYEQYF. The CDR3, as DNA: TGTGCCAGCAGCTTAGGGCAGGGGCTCTACGAGCAGTACTTC.